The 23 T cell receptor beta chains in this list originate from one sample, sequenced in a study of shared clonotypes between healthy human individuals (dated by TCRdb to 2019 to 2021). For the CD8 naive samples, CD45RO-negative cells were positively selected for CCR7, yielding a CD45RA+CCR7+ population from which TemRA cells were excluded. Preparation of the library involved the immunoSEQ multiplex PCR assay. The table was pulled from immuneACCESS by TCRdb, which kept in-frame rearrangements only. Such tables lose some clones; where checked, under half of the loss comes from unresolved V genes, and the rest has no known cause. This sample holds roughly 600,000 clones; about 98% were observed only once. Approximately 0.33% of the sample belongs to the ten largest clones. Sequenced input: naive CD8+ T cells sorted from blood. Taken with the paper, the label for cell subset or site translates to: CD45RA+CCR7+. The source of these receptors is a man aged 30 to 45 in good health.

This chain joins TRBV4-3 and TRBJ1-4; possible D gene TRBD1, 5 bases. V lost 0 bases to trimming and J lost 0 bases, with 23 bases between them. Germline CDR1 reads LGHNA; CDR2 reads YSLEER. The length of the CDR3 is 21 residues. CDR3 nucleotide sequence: TGCGCCAGCAGCCAAGAAAGCCCTTTAAAAAGGGGTCCCTCAACTAATGAAAAACTGTTTTTT. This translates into CASSQESPLKRGPSTNEKLFF.

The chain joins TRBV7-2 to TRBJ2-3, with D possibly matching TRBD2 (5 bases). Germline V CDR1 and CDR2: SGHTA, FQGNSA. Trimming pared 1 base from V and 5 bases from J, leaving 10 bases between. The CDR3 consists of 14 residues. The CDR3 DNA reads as TGTGCCAGCAGCTTAGGCTCCCGGGGAGATACGCAGTATTTT. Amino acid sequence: CASSLGSRGDTQYF.

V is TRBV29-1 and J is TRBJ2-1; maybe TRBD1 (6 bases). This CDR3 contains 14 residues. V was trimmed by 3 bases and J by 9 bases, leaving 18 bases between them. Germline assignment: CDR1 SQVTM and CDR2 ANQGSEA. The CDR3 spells CSVDKTVGGGEQFF. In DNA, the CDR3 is TGCAGCGTTGATAAGACGGTAGGGGGTGGTGAGCAGTTCTTC.

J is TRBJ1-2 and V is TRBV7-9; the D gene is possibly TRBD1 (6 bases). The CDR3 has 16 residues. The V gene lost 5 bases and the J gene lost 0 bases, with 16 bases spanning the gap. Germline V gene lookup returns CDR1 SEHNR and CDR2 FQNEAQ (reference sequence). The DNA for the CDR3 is TGTGCCAGCAGCCCTCAGGGACAAGTCACTAACTATGGCTACACCTTC. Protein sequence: CASSPQGQVTNYGYTF.

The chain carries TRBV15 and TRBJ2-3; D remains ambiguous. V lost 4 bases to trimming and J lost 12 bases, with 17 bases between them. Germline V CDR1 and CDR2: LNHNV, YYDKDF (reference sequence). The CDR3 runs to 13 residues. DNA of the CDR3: TGTGCCACCAGCACAGAGAGCCCGGTCATTCAGTATTTT. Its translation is CATSTESPVIQYF.

The CDR3 spells CASSPFEGNTGELFF. For the CDR3, the DNA is TGTGCCAGCAGCCCGTTCGAGGGGAACACCGGGGAGCTGTTTTTT. The chain employs TRBV7-2 and TRBJ2-2; maybe TRBD2 (5 bases). V was trimmed by 5 bases and J by 1 base, leaving 11 bases between them. Looked up from germline, CDR1 is SGHTA and CDR2 is FQGNSA. This CDR3 has 15 amino acids.

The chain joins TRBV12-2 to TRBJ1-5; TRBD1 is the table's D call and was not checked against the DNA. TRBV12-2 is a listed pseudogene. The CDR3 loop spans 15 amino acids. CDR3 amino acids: CASRAPKTGFQPQHF. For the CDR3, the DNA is TGTGCAAGTCGGGCACCTAAAACAGGTTTTCAGCCCCAGCATTTT.

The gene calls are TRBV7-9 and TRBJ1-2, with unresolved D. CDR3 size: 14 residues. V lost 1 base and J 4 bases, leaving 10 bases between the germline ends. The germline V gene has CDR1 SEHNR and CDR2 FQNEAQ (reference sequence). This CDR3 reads CASSLDWSPYGYTF. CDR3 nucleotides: TGTGCCAGCAGCTTAGATTGGAGCCCCTATGGCTACACCTTC.

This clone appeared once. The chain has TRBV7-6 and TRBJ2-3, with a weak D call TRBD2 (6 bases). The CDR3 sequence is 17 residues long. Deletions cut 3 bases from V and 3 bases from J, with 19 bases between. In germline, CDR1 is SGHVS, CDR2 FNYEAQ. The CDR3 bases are TGTGCCAGCAGCTTCCCCCATGGGGGACTTTCGACAGATACGCAGTATTTT. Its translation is CASSFPHGGLSTDTQYF.

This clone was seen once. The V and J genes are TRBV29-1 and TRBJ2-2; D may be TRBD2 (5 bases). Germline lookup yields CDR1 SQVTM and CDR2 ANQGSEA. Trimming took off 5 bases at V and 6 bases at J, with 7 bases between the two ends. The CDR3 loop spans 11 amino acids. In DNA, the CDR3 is TGCAGCGTTAGAGGGTCCGGGGAGCTGTTTTTT. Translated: CSVRGSGELFF.

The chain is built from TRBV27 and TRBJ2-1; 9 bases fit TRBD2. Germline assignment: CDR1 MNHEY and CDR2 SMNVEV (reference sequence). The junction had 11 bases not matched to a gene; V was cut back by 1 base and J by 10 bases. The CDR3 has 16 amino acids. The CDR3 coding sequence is TGTGCCAGCAGTTTATTCGGGACTAGCAGAGCAAGGGAGCAGTTCTTC. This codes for CASSLFGTSRAREQFF.

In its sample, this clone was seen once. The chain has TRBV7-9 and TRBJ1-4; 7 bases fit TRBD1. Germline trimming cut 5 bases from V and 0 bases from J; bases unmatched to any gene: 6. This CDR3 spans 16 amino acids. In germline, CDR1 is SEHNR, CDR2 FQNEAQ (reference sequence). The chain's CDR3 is CASSTGQSATNEKLFF. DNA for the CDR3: TGTGCCAGCAGCACGGGACAGAGCGCAACTAATGAAAAACTGTTTTTT.

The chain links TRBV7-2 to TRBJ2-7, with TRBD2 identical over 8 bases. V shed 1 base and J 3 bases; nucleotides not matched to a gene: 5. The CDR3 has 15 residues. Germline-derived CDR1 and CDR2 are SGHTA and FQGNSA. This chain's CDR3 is CASSLVLAVNYEQYF. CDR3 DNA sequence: TGTGCCAGCAGCTTAGTACTAGCGGTAAACTACGAGCAGTACTTC. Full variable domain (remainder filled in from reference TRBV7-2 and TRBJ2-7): GAGVSQSPSNKVTEKGKDVELRCDPISGHTALYWYRQSLGQGLEFLIYFQGNSAPDKSGLPSDRFSAERTGGSVSTLTIQRTQQEDSAVYLCASSLVLAVNYEQYFGPGTRLTVT.

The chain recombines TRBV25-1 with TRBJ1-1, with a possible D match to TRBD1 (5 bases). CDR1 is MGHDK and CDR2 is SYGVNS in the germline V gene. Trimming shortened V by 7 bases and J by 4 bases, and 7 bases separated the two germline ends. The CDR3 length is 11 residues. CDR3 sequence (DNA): TGTGCCAGCAAGCAGGGCACTGAAGCTTTCTTT. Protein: CASKQGTEAFF.

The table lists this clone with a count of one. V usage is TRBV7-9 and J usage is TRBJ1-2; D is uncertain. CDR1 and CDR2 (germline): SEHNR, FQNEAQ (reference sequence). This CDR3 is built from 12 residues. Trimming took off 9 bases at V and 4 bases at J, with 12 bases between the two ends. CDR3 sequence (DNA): TGTGCCAGTGAGGGAGGAATCTATGGCTACACCTTC. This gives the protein CASEGGIYGYTF.

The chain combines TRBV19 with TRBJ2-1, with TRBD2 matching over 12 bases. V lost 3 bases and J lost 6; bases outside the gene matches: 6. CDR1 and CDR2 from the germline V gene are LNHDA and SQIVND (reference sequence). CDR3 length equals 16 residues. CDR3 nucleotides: TGTGCCAGTAGTATTTCTCTAGCGGGAGGGCCCAATGAGCAGTTCTTC. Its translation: CASSISLAGGPNEQFF. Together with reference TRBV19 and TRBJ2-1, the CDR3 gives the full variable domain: DGGITQSPKYLFRKEGQNVTLSCEQNLNHDAMYWYRQDPGQGLRLIYYSQIVNDFQKGDIAEGYSVSREKKESFPLTVTSAQKNPTAFYLCASSISLAGGPNEQFFGPGTRLTVL.

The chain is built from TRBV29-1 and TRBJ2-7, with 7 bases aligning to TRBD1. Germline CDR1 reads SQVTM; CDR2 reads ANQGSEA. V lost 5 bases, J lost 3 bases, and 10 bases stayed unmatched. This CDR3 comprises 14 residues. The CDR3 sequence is CSVLYADRYYEQYF. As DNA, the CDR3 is TGCAGCGTTCTCTATGCGGACAGGTACTACGAGCAGTACTTC.

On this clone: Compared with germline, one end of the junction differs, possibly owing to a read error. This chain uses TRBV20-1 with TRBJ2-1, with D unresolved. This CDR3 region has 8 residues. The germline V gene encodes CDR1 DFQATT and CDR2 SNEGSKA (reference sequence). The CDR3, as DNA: TGCAGTGCTAGAGACAGGCTCTTC. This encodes CSARDRLF.

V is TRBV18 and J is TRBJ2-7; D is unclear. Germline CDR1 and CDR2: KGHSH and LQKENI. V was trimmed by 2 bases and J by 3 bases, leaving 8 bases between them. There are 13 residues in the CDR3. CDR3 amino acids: CASSPVADYEQYF. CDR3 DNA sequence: TGTGCCAGCTCACCAGTTGCGGACTACGAGCAGTACTTC.

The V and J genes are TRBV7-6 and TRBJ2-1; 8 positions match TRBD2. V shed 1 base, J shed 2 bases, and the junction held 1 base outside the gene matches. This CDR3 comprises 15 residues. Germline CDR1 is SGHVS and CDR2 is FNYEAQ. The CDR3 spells CASSLEAGAYNEQFF. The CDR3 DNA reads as TGTGCCAGCAGCTTAGAAGCGGGAGCCTACAATGAGCAGTTCTTC. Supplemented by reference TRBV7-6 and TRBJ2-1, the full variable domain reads GAGVSQSPRYKVTKRGQDVALRCDPISGHVSLYWYRQALGQGPEFLTYFNYEAQQDKSGLPNDRFSAERPEGSISTLTIQRTEQRDSAMYRCASSLEAGAYNEQFFGPGTRLTVL.

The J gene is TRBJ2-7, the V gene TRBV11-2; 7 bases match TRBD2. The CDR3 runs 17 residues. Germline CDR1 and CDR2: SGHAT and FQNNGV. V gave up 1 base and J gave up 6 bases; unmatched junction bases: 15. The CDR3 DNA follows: TGTGCCAGCAGCTTAGTAGAGTGGGGCGGGGAGGGTACCGAGCAGTACTTC. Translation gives CASSLVEWGGEGTEQYF.

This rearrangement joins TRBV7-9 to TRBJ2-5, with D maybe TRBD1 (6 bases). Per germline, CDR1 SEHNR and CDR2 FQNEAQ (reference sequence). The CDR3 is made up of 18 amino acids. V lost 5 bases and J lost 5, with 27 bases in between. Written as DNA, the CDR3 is TGTGCCAGCAGCCCACGCCCCCAACAGGGCACATCATGGGAGACCCAGTACTTC. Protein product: CASSPRPQQGTSWETQYF.

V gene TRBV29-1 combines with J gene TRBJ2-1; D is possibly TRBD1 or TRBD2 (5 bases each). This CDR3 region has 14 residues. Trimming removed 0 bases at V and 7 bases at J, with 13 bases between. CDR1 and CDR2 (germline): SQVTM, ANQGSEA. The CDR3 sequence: CSVEDRDDWNEQFF. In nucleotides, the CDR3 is TGCAGCGTTGAAGATAGGGACGACTGGAATGAGCAGTTCTTC.